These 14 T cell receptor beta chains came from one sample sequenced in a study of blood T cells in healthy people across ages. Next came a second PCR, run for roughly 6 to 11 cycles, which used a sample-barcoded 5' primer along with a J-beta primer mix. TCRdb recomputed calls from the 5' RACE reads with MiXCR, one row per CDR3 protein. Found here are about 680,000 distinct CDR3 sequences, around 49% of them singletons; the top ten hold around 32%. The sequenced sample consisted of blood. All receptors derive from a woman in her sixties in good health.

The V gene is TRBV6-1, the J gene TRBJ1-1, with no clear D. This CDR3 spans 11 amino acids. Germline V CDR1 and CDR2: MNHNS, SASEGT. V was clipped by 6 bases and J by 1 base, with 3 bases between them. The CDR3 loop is CASRANTEAFF. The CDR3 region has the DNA TGTGCCAGCAGGGCGAACACTGAAGCTTTCTTT.

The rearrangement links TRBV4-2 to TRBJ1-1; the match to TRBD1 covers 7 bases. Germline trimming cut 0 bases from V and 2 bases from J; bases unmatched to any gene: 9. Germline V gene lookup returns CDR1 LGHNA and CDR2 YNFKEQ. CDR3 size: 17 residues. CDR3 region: CASSQEEFRQGNTEAFF. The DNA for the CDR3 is TGTGCCAGCAGCCAAGAGGAATTCCGACAGGGAAACACTGAAGCTTTCTTT.

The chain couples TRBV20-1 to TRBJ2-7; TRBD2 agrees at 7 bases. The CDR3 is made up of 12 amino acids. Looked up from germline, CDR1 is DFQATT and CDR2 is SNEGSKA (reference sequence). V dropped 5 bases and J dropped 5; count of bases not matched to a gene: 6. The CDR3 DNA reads TGCAGTGCTCCCAGGGAGGGCCACGAGCAGTACTTC. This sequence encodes CSAPREGHEQYF.

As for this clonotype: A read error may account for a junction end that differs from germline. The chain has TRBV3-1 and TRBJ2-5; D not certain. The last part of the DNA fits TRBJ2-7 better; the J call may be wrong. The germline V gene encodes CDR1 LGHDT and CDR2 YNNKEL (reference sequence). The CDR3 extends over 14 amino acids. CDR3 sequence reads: CTSSYVAGSYEQYF. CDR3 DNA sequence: TGTACCAGCAGCTACGTAGCCGGCTCCTACGAGCAGTACTTC.

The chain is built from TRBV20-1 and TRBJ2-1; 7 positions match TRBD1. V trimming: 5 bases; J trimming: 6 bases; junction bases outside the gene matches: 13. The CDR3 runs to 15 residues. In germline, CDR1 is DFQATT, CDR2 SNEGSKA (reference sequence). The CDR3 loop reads CSASGTAGTINEQFF. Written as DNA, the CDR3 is TGCAGTGCTTCCGGGACAGCCGGGACAATCAATGAGCAGTTCTTC.

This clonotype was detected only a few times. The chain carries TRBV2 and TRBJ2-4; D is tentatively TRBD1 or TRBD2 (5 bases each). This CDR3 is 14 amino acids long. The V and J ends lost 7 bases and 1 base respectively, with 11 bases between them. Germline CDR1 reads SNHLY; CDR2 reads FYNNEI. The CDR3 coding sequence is TGTGCCAGCACAGGGACCGGGGCCAAAAACATTCAGTACTTC. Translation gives CASTGTGAKNIQYF.

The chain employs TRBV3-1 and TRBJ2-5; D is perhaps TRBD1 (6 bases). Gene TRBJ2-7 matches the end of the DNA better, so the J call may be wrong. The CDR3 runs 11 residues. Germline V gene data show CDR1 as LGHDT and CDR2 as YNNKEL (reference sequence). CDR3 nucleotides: TGTGCCAGCAGGGAAGGGGGCGAGCAGTACTTC. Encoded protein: CASREGGEQYF.

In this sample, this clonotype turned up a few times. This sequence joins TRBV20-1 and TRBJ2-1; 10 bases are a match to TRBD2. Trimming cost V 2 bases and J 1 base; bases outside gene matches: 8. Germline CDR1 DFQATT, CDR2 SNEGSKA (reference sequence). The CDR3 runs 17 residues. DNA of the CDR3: TGCAGTGCTAGACCGGCGGCTAGCGGGAGATCCTACAATGAGCAGTTCTTC. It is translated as CSARPAASGRSYNEQFF.

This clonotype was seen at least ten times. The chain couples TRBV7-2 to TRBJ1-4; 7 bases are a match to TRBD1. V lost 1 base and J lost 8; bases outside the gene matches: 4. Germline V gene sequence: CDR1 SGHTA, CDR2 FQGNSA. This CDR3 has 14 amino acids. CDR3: CASSLGGGAEKLFF. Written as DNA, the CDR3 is TGTGCCAGCAGCTTAGGAGGGGGCGCGGAAAAACTGTTTTTT.

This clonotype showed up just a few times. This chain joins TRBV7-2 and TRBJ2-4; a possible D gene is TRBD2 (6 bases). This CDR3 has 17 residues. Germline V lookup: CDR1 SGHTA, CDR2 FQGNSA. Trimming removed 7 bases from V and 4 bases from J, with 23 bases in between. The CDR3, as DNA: TGTGCCAGCACCTTCGGTGGGGCTAGCGTTCTAAAAAACATTCAGTACTTC. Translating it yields CASTFGGASVLKNIQYF. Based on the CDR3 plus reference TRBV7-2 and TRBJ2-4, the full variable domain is GAGVSQSPSNKVTEKGKDVELRCDPISGHTALYWYRQSLGQGLEFLIYFQGNSAPDKSGLPSDRFSAERTGGSVSTLTIQRTQQEDSAVYLCASTFGGASVLKNIQYFGAGTRLSVL.

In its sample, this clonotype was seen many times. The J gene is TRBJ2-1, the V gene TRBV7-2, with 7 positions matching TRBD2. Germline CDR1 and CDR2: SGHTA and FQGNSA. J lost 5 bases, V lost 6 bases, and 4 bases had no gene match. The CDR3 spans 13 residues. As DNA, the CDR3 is TGTGCCAGCAGTAGCGGGCCCAACAATGAGCAGTTCTTC. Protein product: CASSSGPNNEQFF.

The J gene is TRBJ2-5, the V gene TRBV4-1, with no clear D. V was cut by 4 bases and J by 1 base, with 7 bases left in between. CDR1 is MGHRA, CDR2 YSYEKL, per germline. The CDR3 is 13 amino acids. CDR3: CASSRYFQETQYF. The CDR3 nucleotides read TGCGCCAGCAGCCGGTACTTCCAAGAGACCCAGTACTTC.

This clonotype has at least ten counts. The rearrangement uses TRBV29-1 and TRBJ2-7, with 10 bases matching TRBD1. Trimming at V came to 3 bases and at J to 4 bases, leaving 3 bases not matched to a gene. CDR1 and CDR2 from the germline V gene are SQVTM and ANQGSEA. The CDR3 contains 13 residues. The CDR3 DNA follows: TGCAGCGTTGAGGGGACAGGGGCGTACGAGCAGTACTTC. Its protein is CSVEGTGAYEQYF.

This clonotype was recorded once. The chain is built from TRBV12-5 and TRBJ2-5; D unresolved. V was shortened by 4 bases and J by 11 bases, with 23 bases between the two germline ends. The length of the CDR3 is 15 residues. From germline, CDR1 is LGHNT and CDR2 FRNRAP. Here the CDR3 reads CASGCGENGYNEQYF. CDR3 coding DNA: TGTGCTAGTGGTTGCGGAGAGAATGGATACAATGAGCAGTACTTC.